The 27 T cell receptor beta chains given below trace back to one sample, sequenced in a study of blood T cells in healthy people across ages. Primed by a sample-barcoded 5' primer and a J-beta primer mix, a second PCR proceeded for roughly 7 to 11 cycles. TCRdb independently ran MiXCR on the 5' RACE reads; one entry per CDR3 protein. The table lists about 1.5 million distinct CDR3 sequences, 42% of them singletons. The material sequenced was blood. Every receptor here comes from a woman between 18 and 29 years old in good health.

This clonotype was picked up a small number of times. The rearrangement uses TRBV12-3 or TRBV12-4 and TRBJ1-5, with TRBD1 identical over 9 bases. This CDR3 contains 18 residues. Trimming cost V 3 bases and J 3 bases; bases outside gene matches: 12. The CDR3 protein is CASSFSSGTGGTNQPQHF. The DNA for the CDR3 is TGTGCCAGCAGTTTTTCTTCGGGTACAGGGGGCACCAATCAGCCCCAGCATTTT.

The chain has TRBV7-8 and TRBJ2-5, with 7 bases aligning to TRBD2. Trimming cost V 1 base and J 11 bases; bases outside gene matches: 7. Germline CDR1 is SGHVS and CDR2 is FQNEAQ. This CDR3 has 13 residues. The CDR3 sequence is CASSLGLAAIQYF. CDR3 bases: TGTGCCAGCAGCTTAGGGCTAGCGGCAATACAGTACTTC.

Notes on this clonotype: Compared with germline, one end of the junction differs, possibly owing to a read error. The CDR3 sequence: CANSLGQTYYGYTF. In DNA form, the CDR3 reads TGCGCCAACAGCTTGGGACAGACCTACTATGGCTACACCTTC. The chain couples TRBV5-1 to TRBJ1-2; 7 positions agree with TRBD1. This CDR3 comprises 14 residues. The germline gives CDR1 SGHRS, CDR2 YFSETQ.

This clonotype was detected only a few times. The chain couples TRBV6-5 to TRBJ2-7; a weak D match, TRBD2 (5 bases). Germline loops: CDR1 MNHEY, CDR2 SVGAGI. The CDR3 spans 15 residues. The V gene lost 2 bases and the J gene lost 0 bases, with 11 bases spanning the gap. In nucleotides, the CDR3 is TGTGCCAGCAGTTACGAGGGAGCGGACTCCTACGAGCAGTACTTC. It encodes CASSYEGADSYEQYF.

This clonotype was counted only a few times. The genes are TRBV24-1 and TRBJ1-1; D is unresolved. V gave up 6 bases and J gave up 1 base, with 5 bases separating them. The CDR3 has 12 amino acids. Germline-derived CDR1 and CDR2 are KGHDR and SFDVKD. CDR3: CATSQRNTEAFF. CDR3 sequence (DNA): TGTGCCACCAGTCAGCGGAACACTGAAGCTTTCTTT.

The rearrangement uses TRBV20-1 and TRBJ1-2; no firm D call. V was clipped by 6 bases and J by 8 bases, with 16 bases between them. The CDR3 sequence is 12 residues long. Looked up from germline, CDR1 is DFQATT and CDR2 is SNEGSKA (reference sequence). CDR3 in DNA: TGCAGTGCGCGAGCGGGATTTGAGGGCTACACCTTC. This gives the protein CSARAGFEGYTF.

This chain's CDR3 is CASSRWGTGSYEQYF. The CDR3 region has the DNA TGTGCCAGCAGCCGGTGGGGGACGGGATCCTACGAGCAGTACTTC. The gene calls are TRBV6-2 or TRBV6-3 and TRBJ2-7; either TRBD1 or TRBD2 may fit D (5 bases each). Between the trimmed V and J ends, which lost 6 bases and 1 base, there was a span of 16 bases. Germline CDR1 MNHEY, CDR2 SVGEGT. This CDR3 spans 15 amino acids.

This clonotype was seen only a few times. This rearrangement joins TRBV20-1 to TRBJ1-2; TRBD1 agrees at 8 bases. The CDR3 spans 13 residues. Germline CDR1 DFQATT, CDR2 SNEGSKA (reference sequence). The V and J ends lost 5 bases and 2 bases, in that order; junction bases with no gene match: 4. The CDR3 DNA is TGCAGTGCTGGCGACAGGGGAAACTATGGCTACACCTTC. This sequence encodes CSAGDRGNYGYTF.

The chain links TRBV20-1 to TRBJ2-3, with 8 bases fitting TRBD2. CDR1 and CDR2 from the germline V gene are DFQATT and SNEGSKA (reference sequence). The CDR3 length is 17 residues. J lost 0 bases, V lost 3 bases, and 11 bases had no gene match. CDR3 bases: TGCAGTGCTAGTTGGGCAGCGGGGGACGAAAGCACAGATACGCAGTATTTT. As protein: CSASWAAGDESTDTQYF.

V is TRBV5-6 and J is TRBJ1-1, with TRBD1 matching 8 bases. The CDR3 has 13 amino acids. Germline CDR1 and CDR2: SGHDT and YYEEEE. J gave up 10 bases and V 4 bases, and 9 bases lay outside the gene matches. This chain's CDR3 is CASSNFDRGLAFF. DNA of the CDR3: TGTGCCAGCAGCAACTTCGACAGGGGACTAGCTTTCTTT.

The chain carries TRBV20-1 and TRBJ1-5, with D uncertain. Germline CDR1 DFQATT, CDR2 SNEGSKA (reference sequence). V was pared by 5 bases and J by 3 bases, with 14 bases between. The CDR3 spans 14 residues. The CDR3 nucleotides are TGCAGTGCTGTATTAGTTGAACCCAATCAGCCCCAGCATTTT. Amino acids: CSAVLVEPNQPQHF.

This clonotype was counted between two and nine times. V gene TRBV4-3 combines with J gene TRBJ2-1, with 13 bases lining up with TRBD2. This CDR3 region has 16 residues. Unmatched junction bases numbered 3, after V lost 0 bases and J lost 7 bases. Germline CDR1 reads LGHNA; CDR2 reads YSLEER. The DNA for the CDR3 is TGCGCCAGCAGCCAAGATTGGACTAGCGGGGGAAATGAGCAGTTCTTC. It codes for CASSQDWTSGGNEQFF.

This clonotype was recorded once. The chain carries TRBV29-1 and TRBJ2-5; D may be TRBD1 (6 bases). TRBJ2-7 explains the end of the DNA better; the J call may be wrong. The V gene's germline CDR1 is SQVTM and CDR2 ANQGSEA. The CDR3 spans 12 residues. CDR3 protein: CSIVGTGSEQYF. The CDR3 DNA is TGCAGCATTGTGGGTACAGGGAGCGAGCAGTACTTC.

The chain combines TRBV12-3 or TRBV12-4 with TRBJ2-1, with 8 bases identical to TRBD2. The CDR3 runs 17 residues. With 4 bases clipped from V and 8 bases from J, the junction kept 16 bases outside the gene matches. The CDR3 nucleotides are TGTGCCAGCAGTTCCCTCCTGCCGGGACTAGGTTTCCATGAGCAGTTCTTC. Translating it yields CASSSLLPGLGFHEQFF.

This sequence joins TRBV10-1 and TRBJ2-1; D may match TRBD1 or TRBD2 (5 bases each). Germline assignment: CDR1 WNHNN and CDR2 SYGVQD (reference sequence). The length of the CDR3 is 15 residues. V lost 6 bases and J lost 6, with 18 bases in between. The CDR3 region has the DNA TGCGCCAGCAGGGAGGATAGTCTTAGGGGCAATGAGCAGTTCTTC. Its protein product is CASREDSLRGNEQFF.

There are a few counts of this clonotype. The chain recombines TRBV7-2 with TRBJ2-7, with D perhaps TRBD1 (6 bases). The germline gives CDR1 SGHTA, CDR2 FQGNSA. This CDR3 is 15 amino acids long. Trimming stripped 4 bases from V and 5 bases from J, with 18 bases between. Written as DNA, the CDR3 is TGTGCCAGCAGCTCTGAGACAGGTTGGGCAAACGAGCAGTACTTC. Amino acids: CASSSETGWANEQYF.

As concerns this clonotype: At one end, the junction sequence differs from germline, possibly due to a read error. The chain uses TRBV7-6 and TRBJ2-3; 9 nucleotides line up with TRBD2. The CDR3 has 15 residues. Germline assignment: CDR1 SGHVS and CDR2 FNYEAQ. The CDR3 reads CACSTGLASTDTQYF. The CDR3 region has the DNA TGTGCCTGCAGCACAGGACTAGCGAGCACAGATACGCAGTATTTT.

This clonotype was counted only a few times. The chain links TRBV20-1 to TRBJ2-7; D uncertain. Germline V gene data show CDR1 as DFQATT and CDR2 as SNEGSKA (reference sequence). V dropped 3 bases and J dropped 10 bases, with 22 bases sitting between them. CDR3 length: 14 residues. CDR3 nucleotides: TGCAGTGCTAGCCCCCCTGGGGAAATTATGGTTCAGTACTTC. Protein: CSASPPGEIMVQYF.

The chain joins TRBV6-5 to TRBJ2-3; TRBD2 might be the D (5 bases). Germline loops: CDR1 MNHEY, CDR2 SVGAGI. The CDR3 runs to 19 residues. V was clipped by 0 bases and J by 4 bases, with 23 bases between them. CDR3 DNA: TGTGCCAGCAGTTACTCGTTGGCTAGTCGTACTCCTAGCTCAGATACGCAGTATTTT. Translated, it gives CASSYSLASRTPSSDTQYF.

This clonotype was detected a few times. This chain uses TRBV29-1 with TRBJ2-1; tentative D call: TRBD2 (5 bases). The V end was cut by 6 bases, the J end by 2 bases, with 14 bases between. The germline V gene encodes CDR1 SQVTM and CDR2 ANQGSEA. This CDR3 has 14 residues. The CDR3 sequence is CSVPKPGTYNEQFF. The CDR3 DNA follows: TGCAGCGTCCCCAAGCCGGGGACCTACAATGAGCAGTTCTTC.

The chain employs TRBV6-2 or TRBV6-3 and TRBJ2-7; TRBD1 is a possible D gene (5 bases). The length of the CDR3 is 16 residues. Germline-derived CDR1 and CDR2 are MNHEY and SVGEGT. The V and J ends lost 5 bases and 1 base respectively, with 18 bases between them. The CDR3 DNA reads as TGTGCCAGCAGTAGTCCCCGGATAGGGGATTCCTACGAGCAGTACTTC. The encoded protein is CASSSPRIGDSYEQYF.

The chain is built from TRBV18 and TRBJ2-7; D may be TRBD1 (6 bases). Trimming cost V 3 bases and J 4 bases, with 10 bases left between them. The germline gives CDR1 KGHSH, CDR2 LQKENI. The length of the CDR3 is 13 residues. Here the CDR3 DNA reads TGTGCCAGCTCACCTTACAGGGAGTACGAGCAGTACTTC. It encodes CASSPYREYEQYF. Combining the CDR3 with reference TRBV18 and TRBJ2-7 gives the whole variable domain NAGVMQNPRHLVRRRGQEARLRCSPMKGHSHVYWYRQLPEEGLKFMVYLQKENIIDESGMPKERFSAEFPKEGPSILRIQQVVRGDSAAYFCASSPYREYEQYFGPGTRLTVT.

V gene TRBV7-2 combines with J gene TRBJ2-7, with 12 bases identical to TRBD2. The germline V gene has CDR1 SGHTA and CDR2 FQGNSA. This CDR3 contains 16 residues. Trimming at V came to 5 bases and at J to 6 bases, leaving 11 bases not matched to a gene. The DNA for the CDR3 is TGTGCCAGCAGCCCCCACCCTAGCGGGGGGGCCCCCGAGCAGTACTTC. This encodes CASSPHPSGGAPEQYF.

The rearrangement links TRBV14 to TRBJ1-2, with TRBD1 identical over 9 bases. The length of the CDR3 is 16 residues. V gave up 4 bases and J gave up 4 bases; unmatched junction bases: 10. CDR1 SGHDN and CDR2 FVKESK come from the germline V gene. The DNA of the CDR3 is TGTGCCAGCAGCCGAGTGACGGGACAGGGCCCCTATGGCTACACCTTC. Its translation: CASSRVTGQGPYGYTF. Combining the CDR3 with reference TRBV14 and TRBJ1-2 gives the whole variable domain EAGVTQFPSHSVIEKGQTVTLRCDPISGHDNLYWYRRVMGKEIKFLLHFVKESKQDESGMPNNRFLAERTGGTYSTLKVQPAELEDSGVYFCASSRVTGQGPYGYTFGSGTRLTVV.

This clonotype showed up just a few times. The DNA of the CDR3 is TGTGCCAGCAGTAGTTGGACTAGCGGGATGTCAGGGGCCAACGTCCTGACTTTC. Residues: CASSSWTSGMSGANVLTF. The chain employs TRBV28 and TRBJ2-6; 12 bases map to TRBD2. From germline, CDR1 is MDHEN and CDR2 SYDVKM. V was clipped by 5 bases and J by 4 bases; unmatched bases: 9. The length of the CDR3 is 18 residues.

This chain connects TRBV13 to TRBJ2-7; D is possibly TRBD1 (5 bases). The V gene's germline CDR1 is PRHDT and CDR2 FYEKMQ (reference sequence). CDR3 length equals 15 residues. The ends were cut back, 1 base at V and 4 bases at J, with 14 bases in the middle. CDR3 in amino acids: CASSLAQGNLYEQYF. Written as DNA, the CDR3 is TGTGCCAGCAGCTTAGCCCAGGGAAACCTATACGAGCAGTACTTC.

This clonotype was picked up a small number of times. The chain is built from TRBV27 and TRBJ1-5, with TRBD1 as a possible D gene (6 bases). Trimming shortened V by 8 bases and J by 0 bases, and 20 bases separated the two germline ends. CDR3 length: 17 amino acids. CDR1 and CDR2 from the germline V gene are MNHEY and SMNVEV (reference sequence). DNA of the CDR3: TGTGCCAGCGGACAATCCGGGACAACCTTTAGCAATCAGCCCCAGCATTTT. Translating it yields CASGQSGTTFSNQPQHF.